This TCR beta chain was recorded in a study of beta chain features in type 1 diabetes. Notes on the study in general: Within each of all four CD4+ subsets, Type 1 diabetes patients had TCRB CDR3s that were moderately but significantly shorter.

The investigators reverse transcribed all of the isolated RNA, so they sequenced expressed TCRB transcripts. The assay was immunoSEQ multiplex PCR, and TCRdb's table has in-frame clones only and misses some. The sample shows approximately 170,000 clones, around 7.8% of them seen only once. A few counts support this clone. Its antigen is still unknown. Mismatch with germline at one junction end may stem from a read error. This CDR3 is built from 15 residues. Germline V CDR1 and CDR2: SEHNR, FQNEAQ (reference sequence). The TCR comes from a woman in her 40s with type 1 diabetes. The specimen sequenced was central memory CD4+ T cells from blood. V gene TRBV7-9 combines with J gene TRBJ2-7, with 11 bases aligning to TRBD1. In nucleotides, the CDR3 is TGTGCCAGCAGCCCGGACAGGGGGCGATCCTCCGAGCAGTACTTC. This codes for CASSPDRGRSSEQYF.